This T cell receptor beta chain was observed in a study of CXCR3-negative and CXCR3-positive naive CD8 T cells. About the research overall: Roughly 140 million TRB reads were obtained in total, which works out to about 1.5 +/- 0.3 million per library. Broader study findings: In CXCR3-positive naive cells, the TRB CDR3s were more hydrophobic than in CXCR3-negative naive cells. After cryopreservation, expression of CXCR3 was partially reduced, and most assays were run with fresh PBMCs. Similar TRBV-TRBJ gene usage was seen in naive CXCR3-negative and CXCR3-positive cells, but not in memory cells.

Frequency places this clonotype as medium-sized. The antigen remains unidentified. The CDR3 has 14 amino acids. Germline assignment: CDR1 DFQATT and CDR2 SNEGSKA (reference sequence). Triplicate sorts, approximately 300,000 cells apiece, were made for each CD8+ T cell subset. The authors made the TRB cDNA libraries by 5' RACE using UMI labels. TCRdb reprocessed the 5' RACE reads and reports one entry per CDR3 protein, with no DNA. The sample is made up of some 5,400 distinct CDR3 sequences, and the top ten hold 2% of it. The rearrangement uses TRBV20-1 and TRBJ2-7; TCRdb proposes TRBD2, but this gene call is untestable without DNA. The sample comprised naive CXCR3+ CD8+ T cells from blood. Noted subset: CD45RO-CCR7+CD27+CD95- naive CD8+ T cells expressing CXCR3 (TNR3+). This clonotype was sampled from a human donor in good health. Some clones in this sample may be carry-over from other donors' samples. This CDR3 is CSARGSGQRVEQYF.